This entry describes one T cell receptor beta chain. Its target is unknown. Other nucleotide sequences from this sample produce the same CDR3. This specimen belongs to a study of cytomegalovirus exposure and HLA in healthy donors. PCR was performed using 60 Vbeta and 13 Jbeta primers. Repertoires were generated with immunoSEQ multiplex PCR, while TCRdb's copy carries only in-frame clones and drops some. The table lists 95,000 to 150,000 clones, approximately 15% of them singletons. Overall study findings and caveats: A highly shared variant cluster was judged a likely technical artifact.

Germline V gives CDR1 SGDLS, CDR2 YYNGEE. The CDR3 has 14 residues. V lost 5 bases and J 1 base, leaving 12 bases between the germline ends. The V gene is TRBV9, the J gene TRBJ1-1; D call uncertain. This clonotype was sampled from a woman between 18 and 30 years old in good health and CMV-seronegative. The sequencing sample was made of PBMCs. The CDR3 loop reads CASSPHGGNTEAFF. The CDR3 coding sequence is TGTGCCAGCAGTCCCCACGGCGGGAACACTGAAGCTTTCTTT.